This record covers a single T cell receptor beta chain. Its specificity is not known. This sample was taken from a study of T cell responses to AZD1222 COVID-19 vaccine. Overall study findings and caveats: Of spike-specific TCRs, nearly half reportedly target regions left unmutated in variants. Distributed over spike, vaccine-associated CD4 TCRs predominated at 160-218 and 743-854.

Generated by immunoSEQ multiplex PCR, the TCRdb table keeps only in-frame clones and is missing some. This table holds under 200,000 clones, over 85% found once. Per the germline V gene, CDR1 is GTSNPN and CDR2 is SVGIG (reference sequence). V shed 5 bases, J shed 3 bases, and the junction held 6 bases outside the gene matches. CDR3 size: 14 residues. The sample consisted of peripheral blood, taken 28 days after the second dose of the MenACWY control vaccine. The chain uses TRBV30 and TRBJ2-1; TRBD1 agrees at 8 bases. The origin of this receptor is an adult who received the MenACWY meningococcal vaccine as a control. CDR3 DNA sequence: TGTGCCTGGGACCCGGGACAGGACTACAATGAGCAGTTCTTC. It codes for CAWDPGQDYNEQFF.